This T cell receptor beta chain is from a study of cytomegalovirus exposure and HLA in healthy donors. Repertoires were generated with immunoSEQ multiplex PCR, while TCRdb's copy carries only in-frame clones and drops some. This table holds roughly 310,000 clones, 88% found once. V lost 4 bases, J lost 1 base, and 4 bases stayed unmatched. The CDR3 loop spans 15 amino acids. Germline loops: CDR1 SEHNR, CDR2 FQNEAQ (reference sequence). Sequenced sample: PBMCs. This sequence joins TRBV7-9 and TRBJ1-3; 7 bases are a match to TRBD1. The receptor was derived from a man aged 25 to 45 in good health and CMV-seronegative. In nucleotides, the CDR3 is TGTGCCAGCAGCTCAATGACAGGGTCTGGAAACACCATATATTTT. This translates into CASSSMTGSGNTIYF.